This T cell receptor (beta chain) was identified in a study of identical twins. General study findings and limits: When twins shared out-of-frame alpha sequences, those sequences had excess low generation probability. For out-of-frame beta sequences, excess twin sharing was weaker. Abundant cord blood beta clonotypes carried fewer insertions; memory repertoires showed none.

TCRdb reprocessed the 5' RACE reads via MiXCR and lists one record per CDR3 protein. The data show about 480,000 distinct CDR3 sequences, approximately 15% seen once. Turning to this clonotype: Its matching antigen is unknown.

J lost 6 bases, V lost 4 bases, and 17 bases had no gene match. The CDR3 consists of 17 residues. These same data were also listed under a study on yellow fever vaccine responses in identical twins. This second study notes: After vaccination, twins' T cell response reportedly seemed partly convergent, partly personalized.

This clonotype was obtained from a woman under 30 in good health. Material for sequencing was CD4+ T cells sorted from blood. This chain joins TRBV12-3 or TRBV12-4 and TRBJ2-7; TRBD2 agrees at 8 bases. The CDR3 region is CASSWLMSGGLDSEQYF. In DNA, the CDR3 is TGTGCCAGCAGTTGGCTCATGTCGGGAGGGCTGGATAGCGAGCAGTACTTC.